This record concerns one TCR beta chain sequence. MiXCR, run by TCRdb on the 5' RACE reads, gives a single entry per CDR3 protein. Here the sample spans hundreds of thousands of distinct CDR3 sequences, 10% to 15% being singletons. This sample stems from a study of T cells after yellow fever vaccination. V was trimmed by 7 bases and J by 0 bases, leaving 9 bases between them. In germline, CDR1 is SGHTA, CDR2 FQGNSA. The CDR3 spans 13 residues. V and J are TRBV7-2 and TRBJ1-2, with no clear D. The sequence derives from a man aged 25-40 years who received the YFV17D yellow fever vaccine. The input for sequencing was PBMCs, taken on the day of the yellow fever booster vaccination. The CDR3 DNA is TGTGCCAGCATTCAGGAGACTAACTATGGCTACACCTTC. Its translation: CASIQETNYGYTF.